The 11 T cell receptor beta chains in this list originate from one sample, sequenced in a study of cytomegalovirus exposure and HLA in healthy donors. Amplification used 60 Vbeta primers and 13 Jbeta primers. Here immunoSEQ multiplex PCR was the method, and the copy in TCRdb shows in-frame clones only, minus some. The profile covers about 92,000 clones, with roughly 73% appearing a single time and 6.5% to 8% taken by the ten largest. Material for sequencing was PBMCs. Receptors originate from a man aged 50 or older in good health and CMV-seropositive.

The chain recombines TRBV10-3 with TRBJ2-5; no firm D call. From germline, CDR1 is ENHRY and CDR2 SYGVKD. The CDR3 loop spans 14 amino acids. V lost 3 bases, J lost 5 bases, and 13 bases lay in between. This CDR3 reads CAISESDSKETQYF. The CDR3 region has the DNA TGTGCCATCAGTGAAAGTGATAGCAAGGAGACCCAGTACTTC.

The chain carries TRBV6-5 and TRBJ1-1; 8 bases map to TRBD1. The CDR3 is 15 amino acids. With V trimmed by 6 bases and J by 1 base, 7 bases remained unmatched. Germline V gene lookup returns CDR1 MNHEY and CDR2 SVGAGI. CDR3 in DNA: TGTGCCAGCAGCCCCCCAGGGACAGGGAACACTGAAGCTTTCTTT. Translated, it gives CASSPPGTGNTEAFF.

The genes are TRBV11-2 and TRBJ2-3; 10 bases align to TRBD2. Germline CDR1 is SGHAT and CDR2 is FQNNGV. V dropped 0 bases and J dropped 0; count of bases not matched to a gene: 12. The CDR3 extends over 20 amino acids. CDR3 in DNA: TGTGCCAGCAGCTTAGAGGGTGGTCTAGCGGGGGCCAGCAGCACAGATACGCAGTATTTT. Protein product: CASSLEGGLAGASSTDTQYF.

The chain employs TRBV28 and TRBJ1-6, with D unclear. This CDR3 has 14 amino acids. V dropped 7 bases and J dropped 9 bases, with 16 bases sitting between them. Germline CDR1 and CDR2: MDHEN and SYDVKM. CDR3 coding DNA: TGTGCCAGCACCCCGGAGCAGAGAGTTTCACCCCTCCACTTT. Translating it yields CASTPEQRVSPLHF.

CDR3 sequence reads: CASSSGTSGTDTQYF. Written as DNA, the CDR3 is TGTGCCAGCAGTTCCGGGACTAGCGGCACAGATACGCAGTATTTT. The rearrangement uses TRBV6-6 and TRBJ2-3, with 10 bases fitting TRBD2. The CDR3 is made up of 15 amino acids. Germline V CDR1 and CDR2: MNHNY, SVGAGI (reference sequence). With V trimmed by 4 bases and J by 1 base, 2 bases remained unmatched.

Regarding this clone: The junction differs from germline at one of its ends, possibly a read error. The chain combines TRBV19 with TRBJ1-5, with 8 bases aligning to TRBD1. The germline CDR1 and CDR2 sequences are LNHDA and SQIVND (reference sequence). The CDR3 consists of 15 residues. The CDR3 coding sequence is TGTGCCAGTAGTACCGGACAGGGAAACGTTCAGCCCCAGAATTTT. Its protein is CASSTGQGNVQPQNF.

CDR3 DNA sequence: TGTGCCAGTCCTTCGACCCCAGGGTTCAATTCACCCCTCCACTTT. It is translated as CASPSTPGFNSPLHF. The rearrangement links TRBV7-9 to TRBJ1-6; weak D call: TRBD1 (5 bases). V dropped 9 bases and J dropped 7 bases, with 19 bases sitting between them. Germline CDR1 SEHNR, CDR2 FQNEAQ (reference sequence). The CDR3 has 15 amino acids.

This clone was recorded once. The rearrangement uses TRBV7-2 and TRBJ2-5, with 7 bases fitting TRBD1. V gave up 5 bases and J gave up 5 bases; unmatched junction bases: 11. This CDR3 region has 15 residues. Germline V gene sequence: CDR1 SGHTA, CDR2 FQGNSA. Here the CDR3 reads CASSRDSWGIETQYF. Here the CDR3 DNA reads TGTGCCAGCAGCAGGGACAGCTGGGGCATTGAGACCCAGTACTTC.

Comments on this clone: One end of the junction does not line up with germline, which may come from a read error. CDR3 sequence (DNA): TGCAGCGTTGAAAGGGAGAGTAGAGAAGGCCAGGACTTC. This encodes CSVERESREGQDF. This chain uses TRBV29-1 with TRBJ2-7, with D possibly matching TRBD2 (5 bases). Germline V gene lookup returns CDR1 SQVTM and CDR2 ANQGSEA. This CDR3 has 13 amino acids.

This chain's CDR3 is CASSVRGDRVPEKLFF. The CDR3 nucleotides are TGTGCCAGCAGCGTCAGGGGGGACAGGGTTCCTGAAAAACTGTTTTTT. The V gene is TRBV9, the J gene TRBJ1-4; 9 nucleotides align to TRBD1. Germline lookup yields CDR1 SGDLS and CDR2 YYNGEE. The CDR3 is 16 amino acids. V gave up 2 bases and J gave up 7 bases; unmatched junction bases: 9.

CDR3 sequence: CAWSVWGGPLHF. In DNA, the CDR3 is TGTGCCTGGAGTGTCTGGGGGGGACCCCTCCACTTT. The rearrangement uses TRBV30 and TRBJ1-6, with a possible D match to TRBD1 (5 bases). This CDR3 spans 12 amino acids. Per the germline V gene, CDR1 is GTSNPN and CDR2 is SVGIG (reference sequence). Trimming cost V 0 bases and J 12 bases, with 9 bases left between them.